The text below deals with one T cell receptor beta chain. Its antigen is unidentified. Germline V gene sequence: CDR1 SGHRS, CDR2 YFSETQ. The V end was cut by 0 bases, the J end by 0 bases, with 13 bases between. This CDR3 contains 17 residues. Researchers took blood at baseline, on cycle 4 day 1, and on cycle 7 day 1. The source of the sample is a study of OX40 agonist ivuxolimab in advanced cancers. Study conclusions and caveats: Among expanded peripheral T cells, antigen specificity went undetermined. Among the least clonally expanded were partial responders at 0.1-3.0 mg/kg.

The method was immunoSEQ multiplex PCR; TCRdb's version includes in-frame clones alone and lacks a portion of them. The sample shows tens of thousands of clones, roughly 82% of them seen only once. This chain connects TRBV5-1 to TRBJ2-1; D not resolved. The source is an adult with an advanced solid tumor such as melanoma, head and neck, liver or kidney cancer. The sequencing used CD4+ or CD8+ T cells sorted from blood, collected in a trial of the OX40 agonist ivuxolimab. The DNA of the CDR3 is TGCGCCAGCAGCTTGGGGGCCGGCCCCAGCTCCTACAATGAGCAGTTCTTC. It yields the protein CASSLGAGPSSYNEQFF.